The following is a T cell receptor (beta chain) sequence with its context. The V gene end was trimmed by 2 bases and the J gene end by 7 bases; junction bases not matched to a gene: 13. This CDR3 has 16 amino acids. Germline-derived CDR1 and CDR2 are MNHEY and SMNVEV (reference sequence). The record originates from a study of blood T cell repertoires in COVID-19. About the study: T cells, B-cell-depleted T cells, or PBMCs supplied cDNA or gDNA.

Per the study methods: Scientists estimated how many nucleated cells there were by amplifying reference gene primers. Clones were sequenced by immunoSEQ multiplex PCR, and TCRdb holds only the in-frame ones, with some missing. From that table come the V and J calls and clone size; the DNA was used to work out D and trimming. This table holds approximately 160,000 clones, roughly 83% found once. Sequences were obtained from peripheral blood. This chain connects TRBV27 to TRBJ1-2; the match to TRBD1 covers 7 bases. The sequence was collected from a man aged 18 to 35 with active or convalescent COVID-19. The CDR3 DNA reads TGTGCCAGCAGTTTAAGGGGACCGGGACAGACTACTGGCTACACCTTC. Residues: CASSLRGPGQTTGYTF.